This section outlines one T cell receptor beta chain sequence together with its context. Its matching antigen is unknown. This sample is drawn from a study of high-grade serous ovarian cancer treatment subgroups. Across the whole study: Mean per sample: around 13,000 reads, around 7,300 unique TCR beta rearrangements. Study-level points and caveats: Same-patient tumor repertoires overlapped at about 0.11 to 0.8; different patients barely overlapped. TCR relatedness rose with neoantigen level and trended with mutation load.

The repertoire was sequenced with immunoSEQ multiplex PCR; TCRdb's copy has only in-frame clones and lacks some. In the table there are fewer than 4,000 clones, around four fifths of which are singletons. Tumor samples were obtained before definitive surgery or chemotherapy. The germline gives CDR1 SGHNT, CDR2 YYREEE (reference sequence). V lost 0 bases to trimming and J lost 0 bases, with 7 bases between them. The CDR3 contains 15 residues. This TCR derives from a human donor with high-grade serous ovarian cancer. Sequencing was done on a sample of tumor tissue. The rearrangement joins TRBV5-4 to TRBJ2-1; D is undetermined. The CDR3 coding sequence is TGTGCCAGCAGCTTGGGTATAAGCTCCTACAATGAGCAGTTCTTC. Its protein product is CASSLGISSYNEQFF.